The 10 T cell receptor beta chains reported below all come from one sample, sequenced in a study of blood T cell repertoires in COVID-19. TCRdb's table, derived via immunoSEQ multiplex PCR, lists solely in-frame clones and lacks some. The repertoire consists of roughly 340,000 clones, with 89% occurring once and the leading ten covering 3%. Material for sequencing was peripheral blood. The source of these receptors is a woman aged 25 to 39 with COVID-19, enrolled during active disease.

This chain joins TRBV6-4 and TRBJ2-1, with TRBD2 matching over 7 bases. The germline CDR1 and CDR2 sequences are MRHNA and SNTAGT. The CDR3 runs to 16 residues. Trimming at V came to 0 bases and at J to 2 bases, leaving 4 bases not matched to a gene. The CDR3 loop reads CASSDSGSGPYNEQFF. CDR3 nucleotides: TGTGCCAGCAGTGACTCGGGTAGCGGGCCCTACAATGAGCAGTTCTTC.

The V and J genes are TRBV4-1 and TRBJ2-1, with 14 bases fitting TRBD2. Trimming removed 4 bases from V and 0 bases from J; junction bases left unmatched: 8. CDR1 is MGHRA, CDR2 YSYEKL, per germline. The CDR3 runs 19 residues. The CDR3 bases are TGCGCCAGCAGCCGGGGACTAGCGGGGGCCCTTAGCTCCTACAATGAGCAGTTCTTC. Its translation is CASSRGLAGALSSYNEQFF.

The V and J genes are TRBV5-6 and TRBJ1-2, with D possibly TRBD1 on 6 matching bases. The CDR3 sequence is 14 residues long. V was pared by 3 bases and J by 8 bases, with 17 bases between. Germline CDR1 is SGHDT and CDR2 is YYEEEE. The CDR3 spells CASSSLSQGSGYTF. CDR3 coding DNA: TGTGCCAGCAGCTCACTCAGCCAGGGGAGCGGCTACACCTTC.

The chain carries TRBV27 and TRBJ1-6; 9 bases agree with TRBD1. Germline V gene sequence: CDR1 MNHEY, CDR2 SMNVEV (reference sequence). Losses at the gene ends were 6 bases for V and 8 bases for J; bases not matched to a gene: 5. CDR3 length: 14 amino acids. The CDR3 DNA sequence: TGTGCCAGCAGAACCGGGACAGGGTATTCACCCCTCCACTTT. The encoded protein is CASRTGTGYSPLHF.

The gene calls are TRBV4-1 and TRBJ1-2; D call uncertain. CDR1 is MGHRA, CDR2 YSYEKL, per germline. The germline V and J ends were trimmed by 0 bases and 4 bases, with 12 bases remaining between them. This CDR3 has 15 amino acids. CDR3 DNA: TGCGCCAGCAGCCAAGAATTGATACGGGTCTATGGCTACACCTTC. Protein product: CASSQELIRVYGYTF.

V gene TRBV5-8 combines with J gene TRBJ1-3; D call uncertain. Trimming took off 2 bases at V and 0 bases at J, with 9 bases between the two ends. CDR1 and CDR2 from the germline V gene are SGHTS and YDEGEE. The CDR3 contains 15 residues. The CDR3 here is CASSFGGSSGNTIYF. As DNA, the CDR3 is TGTGCCAGCAGCTTTGGCGGGAGCTCTGGAAACACCATATATTTT. Variable domain in full (rest from reference TRBV5-8 and TRBJ1-3): EAGVTQSPTHLIKTRGQQATLRCSPISGHTSVYWYQQALGLGLQFLLWYDEGEERNRGNFPPRFSGRQFPNYSSELNVNALELEDSALYLCASSFGGSSGNTIYFGEGSWLTVV.

The chain links TRBV19 to TRBJ1-2; D unclear. V was clipped by 5 bases and J by 4 bases, with 8 bases between them. Germline loops: CDR1 LNHDA, CDR2 SQIVND (reference sequence). The CDR3 runs 12 residues. The CDR3 protein is CASSAAVYGYTF. DNA of the CDR3: TGTGCCAGTAGTGCGGCAGTCTATGGCTACACCTTC.

The chain has TRBV2 and TRBJ2-7, with TRBD1 identical over 8 bases. Trimming took 2 bases from V and 2 from J; bases not matched to a gene: 2. The CDR3 covers 14 residues. Germline CDR1 SNHLY, CDR2 FYNNEI. CDR3 loop: CASSERDRPYEQYF. The CDR3 nucleotides are TGTGCCAGCAGTGAAAGGGACAGGCCCTACGAGCAGTACTTC.

This clone was found once. The chain uses TRBV5-4 and TRBJ2-2; 7 bases are a match to TRBD2. The CDR3 extends over 14 amino acids. V was clipped by 4 bases and J by 2 bases; unmatched bases: 2. The germline gives CDR1 SGHNT, CDR2 YYREEE (reference sequence). The CDR3 region has the DNA TGTGCCAGCAGCGGCGGGGGAAACACCGGGGAGCTGTTTTTT. Residues: CASSGGGNTGELFF. Full variable domain (remainder filled in from reference TRBV5-4 and TRBJ2-2): ETGVTQSPTHLIKTRGQQVTLRCSSQSGHNTVSWYQQALGQGPQFIFQYYREEENGRGNFPPRFSGLQFPNYSSELNVNALELDDSALYLCASSGGGNTGELFFGEGSRLTVL.

The chain couples TRBV7-2 to TRBJ1-2; no definite D call. The CDR3 runs to 15 residues. Trimming stripped 1 base from V and 8 bases from J, with 17 bases between. The germline V gene has CDR1 SGHTA and CDR2 FQGNSA. CDR3 region: CASSLGGQVPGGYTF. The CDR3 region has the DNA TGTGCCAGCAGCTTAGGAGGGCAGGTTCCTGGAGGCTACACCTTC. The entire variable domain, with the rest obtained from reference TRBV7-2 and TRBJ1-2, is as follows: GAGVSQSPSNKVTEKGKDVELRCDPISGHTALYWYRQSLGQGLEFLIYFQGNSAPDKSGLPSDRFSAERTGGSVSTLTIQRTQQEDSAVYLCASSLGGQVPGGYTFGSGTRLTVV.